This is a list of T cell receptor beta chains from one sample in a study of blood T cell repertoires in COVID-19. Sequenced by immunoSEQ multiplex PCR; TCRdb stores in-frame clones only, minus some. The table lists 200,000 to 300,000 clones, about 87% of them singletons. Sample: peripheral blood. The receptors stem from a woman aged 45-59 years with acute or convalescent COVID-19. Both conserved end residues are part of each CDR3. The D gene is left open where the match is weak. Size tells how often a clone was seen (once, few, many) or the class of an expanded clone, and some rows leave it out.

TRBD1,TRBJ2-7,TRBV30,-,TGTGCCTGGCGCCGGGACAGGGGCTACGAGCAGTACTTC,CAWRRDRGYEQYF
-,TRBJ2-7,TRBV2,-,TGTGCCAGCAGTGAACGTGTTCTAGAAATCTACGAGCAGTACTTC,CASSERVLEIYEQYF
TRBD2,TRBJ2-3,TRBV4-3,-,TGCGCCAGCAGCCAAGGAGGAGCTAGCGGGAGAACAGATACGCAGTATTTT,CASSQGGASGRTDTQYF
TRBD1,TRBJ1-1,TRBV9,-,TGTGCCAGCAGCGGTTGGACAGGGTGGGGGAACACTGAAGCTTTCTTT,CASSGWTGWGNTEAFF
-,TRBJ2-5,TRBV7-2,-,TGTGCCAGCAGCAAGGGGTGGGGTGGTCGGCCAGAGACCCAGTACTTC,CASSKGWGGRPETQYF
TRBD1,TRBJ1-1,TRBV6-5,-,TGTGCCAGCAGTCGGAACAGGGGGGAGGGCACTGAAGCTTTCTTT,CASSRNRGEGTEAFF
-,TRBJ2-1,TRBV5-1,-,TGCGCCAGCAGCTTGGGGACAGCAAAGAACAATGAGCAGTTCTTC,CASSLGTAKNNEQFF
TRBD2,TRBJ2-7,TRBV5-1,-,TGCGCCAGCAGCTTGGGATGGGAGGGTTCCCCCTACGAGCAGTACTTC,CASSLGWEGSPYEQYF
TRBD1,TRBJ1-6,TRBV15,-,TGTGCCACCAGCAACCGGGACAGGGGGCCCTACTCCTATAATTCACCCCTCCACTTT,CATSNRDRGPYSYNSPLHF
-,TRBJ2-3,TRBV5-1,once,TGCGCCAGCAGCCCGGACTCCTTTAGCACAGATACGCAGTATTTT,CASSPDSFSTDTQYF
TRBD2,TRBJ2-3,TRBV28,-,TGTGCCAGCAGTAACTTAGCGGGGGGGGGAGATACGCAGTATTTT,CASSNLAGGGDTQYF
TRBD1,TRBJ2-5,TRBV9,-,TGTGCCAGCAGCCCAAGACAGGGACAGCAAGAGACCCAGTACTTC,CASSPRQGQQETQYF
TRBD1,TRBJ2-7,TRBV18,few,TGTGCCAGCTCACCACCGGGACAGGGGTTTTACGAGCAGTACTTC,CASSPPGQGFYEQYF
-,TRBJ2-7,TRBV9,few,TGTGCCAGCAGCGAGAGTCCAGGTAAGAGCTACGAGCAGTACTTC,CASSESPGKSYEQYF
-,TRBJ2-2,TRBV5-1,-,TGCGCCAGCAGCGGGAGCGGAGGGAACACCGGGGAGCTGTTTTTT,CASSGSGGNTGELFF
-,TRBJ1-1,TRBV27,-,TGTGCCAGCAGTTCCTATCCTTCAGGGGACACTGAAGCTTTCTTT,CASSSYPSGDTEAFF
-,TRBJ2-2,TRBV19,once,TGTGCCAGTAGTATCGCAGGGGCGTGGGAAACCGGGGAGCTGTTTTTT,CASSIAGAWETGELFF
-,TRBJ1-1,TRBV5-1,-,TGCGCCAGCAGCTTGGAAGGAGGCGTGAACACTGAAGCTTTCTTT,CASSLEGGVNTEAFF
TRBD1,TRBJ1-4,TRBV2,once,TGTGCCAGCAGTGAATTGGGACAGGGGACGGGAAAACTGTTTTTT,CASSELGQGTGKLFF
TRBD2,TRBJ2-1,TRBV7-3,-,TGTGCCAGCAGCCGTGCTAGCGGGAGGGCCGGGGAGCAGTTCTTC,CASSRASGRAGEQFF
-,TRBJ2-1,TRBV9,-,TGTGCCAGCAGCGAGGTCGGGGAGCAGTTCTTC,CASSEVGEQFF
-,TRBJ1-1,TRBV11-2,-,TGTGCCAGCAGTTCAACAGCGGGAGGTAACACTGAAGCTTTCTTT,CASSSTAGGNTEAFF
TRBD1,TRBJ2-7,TRBV4-1,-,TGCGCCAGCAGCCCCCAAGGAAATAACAGGGGACACGAGCAGTACTTC,CASSPQGNNRGHEQYF
TRBD1,TRBJ1-6,TRBV18,-,TGTGCCAGCTCATCGACAGGGTCCAATTCACCCCTCCACTTT,CASSSTGSNSPLHF
TRBD2,TRBJ2-2,TRBV2,-,TGTGCGCAAGGCCTAGCGGGAGGGTCCACCGGGGAGCTGTTTTTT,CAQGLAGGSTGELFF
TRBD1,TRBJ1-4,TRBV9,-,TGTGCCAGCAGCGTGGACAGGGGTAATGGGGAAAAACTGTTTTTT,CASSVDRGNGEKLFF
TRBD1,TRBJ2-1,TRBV9,-,TGTGCCAGCAGCCCGACGGGACAGCACAATGAGCAGTTCTTC,CASSPTGQHNEQFF
-,TRBJ1-4,TRBV5-8,few,TGTGCCAGCGGGGGGGGCGCAACTAATGAAAAACTGTTTTTT,CASGGGATNEKLFF
TRBD1,TRBJ2-7,TRBV27,-,TGTGCCAGCAGTCCGGGGACAGGGGCCTTGTCCTACGAGCAGTACTTC,CASSPGTGALSYEQYF
-,TRBJ1-3,TRBV9,-,TGTGCCAGCAGTGACAGTATTGGAAACACCATATATTTT,CASSDSIGNTIYF
TRBD2,TRBJ2-1,TRBV6-5,-,TGTGCCAGCAGTTACCTCCCTAGCGGGAGTAACAATGAGCAGTTCTTC,CASSYLPSGSNNEQFF
TRBD2,TRBJ2-5,TRBV18,-,TGTGCCAGCTCAGGGAGGGTGCAAGAGACCCAGTACTTC,CASSGRVQETQYF
-,TRBJ1-5,TRBV4-1,few,TGCGCCAGCAGCCAAGGATTCGGTTTCAATCAGCCCCAGCATTTT,CASSQGFGFNQPQHF
-,TRBJ1-5,TRBV6-6,-,TGTGCCAGCAGTTACTCCCTATCTCAGCCCCAGCATTTT,CASSYSLSQPQHF
-,TRBJ2-7,TRBV2,-,TGTGCCAGCTCGCGGGACCTTTCCTACGAGCAGTACTTC,CASSRDLSYEQYF
TRBD2,TRBJ2-7,TRBV4-1,-,TGCGCCAGCAATAAACTAGCGGGGAAAGACTACGAGCAGTACTTC,CASNKLAGKDYEQYF
TRBD2,TRBJ2-7,TRBV7-2,-,TGTGCCAGCAGCTTGGAGCCTCGGGGACTAGCGGCCTACGAGCAGTACTTC,CASSLEPRGLAAYEQYF
TRBD1,TRBJ2-5,TRBV30,-,TGTGCCTGGAACCCACAGGGGATGGCAGAGACCCAGTACTTC,CAWNPQGMAETQYF
-,TRBJ1-2,TRBV27,-,TGTGCCAGCAGTTACAGGGAAGACTATGGCTACACCTTC,CASSYREDYGYTF
TRBD1,TRBJ1-5,TRBV2,-,TGTGCCAGCAGTCGGGACAGCCTCACTAATCAGCCCCAGCATTTT,CASSRDSLTNQPQHF
TRBD2,TRBJ2-7,TRBV11-3,-,TGTGCCAGCAGTCTACTAGCGGGATACGAGCAGTACTTC,CASSLLAGYEQYF
TRBD1,TRBJ1-4,TRBV4-2,-,TGTGCCAGCAGCCAAGAGGCCAGGGGGTTTGAAAAACTGTTTTTT,CASSQEARGFEKLFF
TRBD1,TRBJ1-1,TRBV19,-,TGTGCCAGTAGAGCCGGGACAGGGGCTATGAACACTGAAGCTTTCTTT,CASRAGTGAMNTEAFF
TRBD1,TRBJ1-2,TRBV5-4,once,TGTGCCAGCAGCCTACAGGGGAACTATGGCTACACCTTC,CASSLQGNYGYTF
-,TRBJ1-2,TRBV4-2,-,TGTGCCAGCAGTCGAACAGGGCAGGGCTATGGCTACACCTTC,CASSRTGQGYGYTF
TRBD2,TRBJ2-3,TRBV29-1,-,TGCAGCGTGTTGACTAGCGGGCGACTCACAGATACGCAGTATTTT,CSVLTSGRLTDTQYF
TRBD2,TRBJ2-4,TRBV28,-,TGTGCCAGCGGCGGGAGTGGCAAAAACATTCAGTACTTC,CASGGSGKNIQYF
-,TRBJ2-1,TRBV12-3/TRBV12-4,-,TGTGCCAGCAGCCCGGGGAAGCGGGTGTGGCAGTTCTTC,CASSPGKRVWQFF
-,TRBJ2-5,TRBV12-3/TRBV12-4,-,TGTGCCAGCATGGCACCCCCGGAGACCCAGTACTTC,CASMAPPETQYF
TRBD2,TRBJ2-1,TRBV15,-,TGTGCCACCAGCAGAGAGTCCTCTTTACTAGCGGCAGGAGAGCAGTTCTTC,CATSRESSLLAAGEQFF
-,TRBJ1-6,TRBV27,-,TGTGCCAGCAAAAGGGACACCCGAAGCTCCTATAATTCACCCCTCCACTTT,CASKRDTRSSYNSPLHF
-,TRBJ1-1,TRBV18,-,TGTGCCAGCTCACCGACCGGGCCGGGGTCCACTGAAGCTTTCTTT,CASSPTGPGSTEAFF
TRBD2,TRBJ2-5,TRBV19,-,TGTGCCAGTAGTATAATCCCCTCTTATGCGGGAGGACCGAAAGAGACCCAGTACTTC,CASSIIPSYAGGPKETQYF
-,TRBJ1-1,TRBV7-2,-,TGTGCCAGCAGCTTAGAGCGCCGGACAGCCACTGAAGCTTTCTTT,CASSLERRTATEAFF
TRBD2,TRBJ2-5,TRBV2,-,TGTGCCAGCAGTGACCCGGGACTAGCGGGATATAAGGAGACCCAGTACTTC,CASSDPGLAGYKETQYF